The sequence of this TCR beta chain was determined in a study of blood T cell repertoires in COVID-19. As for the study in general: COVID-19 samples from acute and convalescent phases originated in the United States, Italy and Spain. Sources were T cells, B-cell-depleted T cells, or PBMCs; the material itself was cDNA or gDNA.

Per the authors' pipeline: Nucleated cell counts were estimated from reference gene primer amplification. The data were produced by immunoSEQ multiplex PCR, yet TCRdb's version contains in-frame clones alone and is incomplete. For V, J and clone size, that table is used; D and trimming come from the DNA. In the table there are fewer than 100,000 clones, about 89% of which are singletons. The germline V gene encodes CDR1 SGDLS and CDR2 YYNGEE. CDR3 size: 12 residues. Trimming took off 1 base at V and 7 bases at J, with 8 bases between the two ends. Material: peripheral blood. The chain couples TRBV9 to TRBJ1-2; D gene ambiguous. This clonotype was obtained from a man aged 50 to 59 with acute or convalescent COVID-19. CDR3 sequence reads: CASSVSNSGYTF. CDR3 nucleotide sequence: TGTGCCAGCAGCGTAAGTAACAGTGGCTACACCTTC.